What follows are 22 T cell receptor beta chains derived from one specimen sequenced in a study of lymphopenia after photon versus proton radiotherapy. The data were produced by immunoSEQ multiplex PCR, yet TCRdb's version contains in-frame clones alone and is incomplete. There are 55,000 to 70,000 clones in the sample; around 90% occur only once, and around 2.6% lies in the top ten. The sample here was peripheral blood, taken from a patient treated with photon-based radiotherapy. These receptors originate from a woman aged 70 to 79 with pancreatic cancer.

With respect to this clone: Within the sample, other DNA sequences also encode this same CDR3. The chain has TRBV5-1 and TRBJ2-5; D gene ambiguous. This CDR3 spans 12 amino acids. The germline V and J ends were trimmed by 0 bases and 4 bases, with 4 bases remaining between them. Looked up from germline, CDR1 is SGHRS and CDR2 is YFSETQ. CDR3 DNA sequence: TGCGCCAGCAGCTTGGGGGTAGAGACCCAGTACTTC. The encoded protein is CASSLGVETQYF.

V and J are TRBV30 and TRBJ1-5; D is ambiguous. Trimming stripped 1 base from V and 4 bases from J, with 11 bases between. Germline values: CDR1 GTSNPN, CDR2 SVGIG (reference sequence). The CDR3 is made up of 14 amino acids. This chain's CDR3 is CAWSAGSINQPQHF. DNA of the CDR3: TGTGCCTGGAGTGCCGGAAGTATTAATCAGCCCCAGCATTTT.

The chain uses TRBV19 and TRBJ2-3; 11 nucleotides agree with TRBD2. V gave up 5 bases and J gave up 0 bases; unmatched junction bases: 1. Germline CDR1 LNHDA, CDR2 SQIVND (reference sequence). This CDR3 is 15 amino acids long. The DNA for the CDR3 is TGTGCCAGTAGTGGGACTAGCGGAAGCACAGATACGCAGTATTTT. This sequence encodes CASSGTSGSTDTQYF.

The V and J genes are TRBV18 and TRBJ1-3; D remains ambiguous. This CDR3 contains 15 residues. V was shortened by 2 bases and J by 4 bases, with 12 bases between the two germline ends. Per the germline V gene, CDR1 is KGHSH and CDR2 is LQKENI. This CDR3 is CASSPSPDLGNTIYF. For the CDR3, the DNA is TGTGCCAGCTCACCATCCCCAGACCTCGGAAACACCATATATTTT.

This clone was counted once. CDR3 sequence reads: CASRGGTGLSTDTQYF. The CDR3 DNA is TGTGCCAGCAGGGGGGGGACAGGACTAAGCACAGATACGCAGTATTTT. The J gene is TRBJ2-3, the V gene TRBV2, with D possibly TRBD1 on 8 matching bases. The ends were cut back, 6 bases at V and 0 bases at J, with 16 bases in the middle. This CDR3 has 16 residues. CDR1 SNHLY and CDR2 FYNNEI come from the germline V gene. Combining the CDR3 with reference TRBV2 and TRBJ2-3 gives the whole variable domain EPEVTQTPSHQVTQMGQEVILRCVPISNHLYFYWYRQILGQKVEFLVSFYNNEISEKSEIFDDQFSVERPDGSNFTLKIRSTKLEDSAMYFCASRGGTGLSTDTQYFGPGTRLTVL.

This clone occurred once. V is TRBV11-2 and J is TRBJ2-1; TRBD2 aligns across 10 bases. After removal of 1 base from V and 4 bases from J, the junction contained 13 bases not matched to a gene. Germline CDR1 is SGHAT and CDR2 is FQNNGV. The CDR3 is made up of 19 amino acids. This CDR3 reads CASSLGVGASGSWYNEQFF. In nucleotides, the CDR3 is TGTGCCAGCAGCTTAGGGGTGGGGGCTAGCGGGAGCTGGTACAATGAGCAGTTCTTC.

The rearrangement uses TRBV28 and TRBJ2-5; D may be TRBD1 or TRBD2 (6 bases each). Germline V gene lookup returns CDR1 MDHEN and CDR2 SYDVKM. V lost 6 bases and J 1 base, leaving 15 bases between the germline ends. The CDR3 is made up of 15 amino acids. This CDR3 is CASSGEGGTQETQYF. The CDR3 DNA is TGTGCCAGCAGCGGAGAGGGGGGTACCCAAGAGACCCAGTACTTC.

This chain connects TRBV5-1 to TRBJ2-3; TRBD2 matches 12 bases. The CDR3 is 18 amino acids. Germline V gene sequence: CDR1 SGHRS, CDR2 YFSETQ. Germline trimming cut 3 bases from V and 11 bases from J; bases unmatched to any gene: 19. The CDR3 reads CASSSNILAGGLSWGQYF. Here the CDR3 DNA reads TGCGCCAGCAGCTCCAATATACTAGCGGGAGGCCTTAGTTGGGGGCAGTATTTT.

The CDR3, as DNA: TGTGCCAGCAGCCTATCTCGGGCTAGCGGGTCCTACGAGCAGTACTTC. It specifies CASSLSRASGSYEQYF. The rearrangement joins TRBV7-6 to TRBJ2-7; 8 bases agree with TRBD2. Germline lookup yields CDR1 SGHVS and CDR2 FNYEAQ. The length of the CDR3 is 16 residues. The junction had 10 bases not matched to a gene; V was cut back by 5 bases and J by 1 base.

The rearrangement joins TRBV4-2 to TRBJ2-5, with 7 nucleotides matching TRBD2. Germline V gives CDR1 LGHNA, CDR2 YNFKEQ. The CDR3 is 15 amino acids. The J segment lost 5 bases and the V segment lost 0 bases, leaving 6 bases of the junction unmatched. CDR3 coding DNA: TGTGCCAGCAGCCAAGATAAACTAGCGAGCGAGACCCAGTACTTC. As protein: CASSQDKLASETQYF.

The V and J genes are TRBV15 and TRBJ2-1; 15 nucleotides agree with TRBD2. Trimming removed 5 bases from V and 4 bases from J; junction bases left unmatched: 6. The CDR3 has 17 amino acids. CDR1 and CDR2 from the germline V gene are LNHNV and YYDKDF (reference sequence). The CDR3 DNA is TGTGCCACCAGCCCACGGACTAGCGGGAGGGCGTACAATGAGCAGTTCTTC. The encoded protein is CATSPRTSGRAYNEQFF.

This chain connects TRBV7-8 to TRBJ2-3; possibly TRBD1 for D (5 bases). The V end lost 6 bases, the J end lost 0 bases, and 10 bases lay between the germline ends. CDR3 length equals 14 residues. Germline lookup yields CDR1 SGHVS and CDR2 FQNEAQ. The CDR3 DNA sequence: TGTGCCAGCAGTTCAGGGCAGAGCACAGATACGCAGTATTTT. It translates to CASSSGQSTDTQYF.

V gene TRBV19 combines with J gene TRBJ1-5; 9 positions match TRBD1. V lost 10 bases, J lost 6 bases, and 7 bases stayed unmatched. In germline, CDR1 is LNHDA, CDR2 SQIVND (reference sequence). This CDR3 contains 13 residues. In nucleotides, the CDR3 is TGTGCCACTCAGGGACAGGGTAGTCAGCCCCAGCATTTT. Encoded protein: CATQGQGSQPQHF.

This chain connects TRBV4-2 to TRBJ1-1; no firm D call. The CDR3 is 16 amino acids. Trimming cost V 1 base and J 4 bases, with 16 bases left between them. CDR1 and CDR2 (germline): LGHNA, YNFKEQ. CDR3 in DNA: TGTGCCAGCAGCCAAGTTCGCGTCCGCGGAGGCACTGAAGCTTTCTTT. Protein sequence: CASSQVRVRGGTEAFF.

CDR3 DNA: TGTGCCACCAGCCCTAGCGGGAATCGCGAGCAGTACTTC. Its translation: CATSPSGNREQYF. The rearrangement links TRBV15 to TRBJ2-7; TRBD2 matches 9 bases. This CDR3 region has 13 residues. The trim removed 5 bases at V and 6 bases at J, leaving 5 bases unmatched. Germline CDR1 LNHNV, CDR2 YYDKDF (reference sequence).

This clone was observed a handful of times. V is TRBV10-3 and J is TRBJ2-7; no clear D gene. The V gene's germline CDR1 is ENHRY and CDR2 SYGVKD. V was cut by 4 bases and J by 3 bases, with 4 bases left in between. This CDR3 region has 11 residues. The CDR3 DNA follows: TGTGCCATCAGTGGGGACTACGAGCAGTACTTC. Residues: CAISGDYEQYF.

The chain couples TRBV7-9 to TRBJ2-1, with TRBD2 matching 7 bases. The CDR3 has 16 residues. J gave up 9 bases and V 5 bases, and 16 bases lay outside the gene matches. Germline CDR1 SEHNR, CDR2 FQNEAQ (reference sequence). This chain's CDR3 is CASSVRDGRMGPEQFF. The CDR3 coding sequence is TGTGCCAGCAGCGTAAGGGACGGGAGGATGGGACCTGAGCAGTTCTTC.

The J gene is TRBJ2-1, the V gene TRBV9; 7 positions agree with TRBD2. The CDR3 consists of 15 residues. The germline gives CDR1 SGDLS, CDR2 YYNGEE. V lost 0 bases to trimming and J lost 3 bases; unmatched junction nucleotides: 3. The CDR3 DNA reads TGTGCCAGCAGCGTAGTTCAGCGGGACTACAATGAGCAGTTCTTC. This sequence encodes CASSVVQRDYNEQFF.

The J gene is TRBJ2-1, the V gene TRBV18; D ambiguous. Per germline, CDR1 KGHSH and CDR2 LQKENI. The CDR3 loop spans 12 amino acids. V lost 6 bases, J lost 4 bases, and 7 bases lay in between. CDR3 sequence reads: CASSLDYNEQFF. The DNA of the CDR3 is TGTGCCAGCTCCCTGGATTACAATGAGCAGTTCTTC.

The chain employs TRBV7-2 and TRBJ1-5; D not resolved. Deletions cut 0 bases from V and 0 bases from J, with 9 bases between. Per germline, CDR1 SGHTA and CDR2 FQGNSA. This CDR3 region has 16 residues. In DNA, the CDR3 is TGTGCCAGCAGCTTAGCTCTGGTTTATAGCAATCAGCCCCAGCATTTT. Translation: CASSLALVYSNQPQHF.

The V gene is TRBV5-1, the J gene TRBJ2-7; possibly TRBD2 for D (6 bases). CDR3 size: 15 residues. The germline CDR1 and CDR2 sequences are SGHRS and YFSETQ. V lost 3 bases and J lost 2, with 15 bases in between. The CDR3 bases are TGCGCCAGCAGCTCAGCTGGCGGGATAACCTACGAGCAGTACTTC. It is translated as CASSSAGGITYEQYF.

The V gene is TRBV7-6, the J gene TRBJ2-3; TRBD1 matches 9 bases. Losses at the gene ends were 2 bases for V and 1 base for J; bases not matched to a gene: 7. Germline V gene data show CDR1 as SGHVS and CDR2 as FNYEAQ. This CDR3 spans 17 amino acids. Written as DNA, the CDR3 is TGTGCCAGCAGCTTAAGGGGGGGACAGGGAGGCACAGATACGCAGTATTTT. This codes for CASSLRGGQGGTDTQYF.